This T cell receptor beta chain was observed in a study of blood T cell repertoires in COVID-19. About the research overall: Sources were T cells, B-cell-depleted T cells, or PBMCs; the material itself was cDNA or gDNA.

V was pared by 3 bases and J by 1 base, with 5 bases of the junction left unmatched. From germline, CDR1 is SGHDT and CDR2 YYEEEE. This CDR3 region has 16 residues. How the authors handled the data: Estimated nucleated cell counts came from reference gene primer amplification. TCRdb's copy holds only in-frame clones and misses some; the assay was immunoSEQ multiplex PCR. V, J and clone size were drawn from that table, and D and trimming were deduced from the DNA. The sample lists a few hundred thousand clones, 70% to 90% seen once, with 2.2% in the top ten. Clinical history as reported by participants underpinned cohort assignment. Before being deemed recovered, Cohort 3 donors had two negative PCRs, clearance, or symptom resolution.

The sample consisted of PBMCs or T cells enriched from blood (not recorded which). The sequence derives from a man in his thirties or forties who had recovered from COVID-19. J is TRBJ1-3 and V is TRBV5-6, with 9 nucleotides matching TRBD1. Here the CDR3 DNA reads TGTGCCAGCAGCTCCTTCGGACAGGGGTCTGGAAACACCATATATTTT. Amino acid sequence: CASSSFGQGSGNTIYF. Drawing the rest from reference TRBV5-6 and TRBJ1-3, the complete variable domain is DAGVTQSPTHLIKTRGQQVTLRCSPKSGHDTVSWYQQALGQGPQFIFQYYEEEERQRGNFPDRFSGHQFPNYSSELNVNALLLGDSALYLCASSSFGQGSGNTIYFGEGSWLTVV.